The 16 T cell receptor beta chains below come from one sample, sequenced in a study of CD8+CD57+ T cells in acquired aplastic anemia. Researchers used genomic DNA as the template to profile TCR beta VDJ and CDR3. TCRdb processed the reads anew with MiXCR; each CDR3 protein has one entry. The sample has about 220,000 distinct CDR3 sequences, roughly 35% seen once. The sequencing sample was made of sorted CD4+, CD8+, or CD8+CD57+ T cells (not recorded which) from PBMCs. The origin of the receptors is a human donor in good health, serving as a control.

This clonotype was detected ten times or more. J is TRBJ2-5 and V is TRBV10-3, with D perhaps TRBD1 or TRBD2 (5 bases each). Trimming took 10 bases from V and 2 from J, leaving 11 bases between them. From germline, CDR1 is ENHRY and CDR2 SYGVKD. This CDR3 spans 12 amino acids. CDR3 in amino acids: CATGAQQETQYF. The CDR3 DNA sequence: TGTGCCACCGGGGCACAACAAGAGACCCAGTACTTC.

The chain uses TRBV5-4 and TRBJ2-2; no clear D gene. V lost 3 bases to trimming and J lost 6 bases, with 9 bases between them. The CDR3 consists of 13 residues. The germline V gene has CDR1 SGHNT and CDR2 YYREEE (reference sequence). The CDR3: CASSYDPPGELFF. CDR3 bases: TGTGCCAGCAGCTATGACCCTCCCGGGGAGCTGTTTTTT.

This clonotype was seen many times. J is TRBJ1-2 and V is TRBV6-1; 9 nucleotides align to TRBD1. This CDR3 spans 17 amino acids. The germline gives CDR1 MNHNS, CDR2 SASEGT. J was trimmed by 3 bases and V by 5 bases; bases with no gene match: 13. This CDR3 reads CASSPTLQGARYYGYTF. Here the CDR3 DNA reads TGTGCCAGCAGTCCGACCTTACAGGGGGCGAGGTACTATGGCTACACCTTC.

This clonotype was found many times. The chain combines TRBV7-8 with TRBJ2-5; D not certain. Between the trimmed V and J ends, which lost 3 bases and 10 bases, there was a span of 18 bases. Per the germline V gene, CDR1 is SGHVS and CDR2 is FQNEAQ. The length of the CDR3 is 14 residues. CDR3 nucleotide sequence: TGTGCCAGCAGCTTGAGACCAGACCCAGCATTCCAGTACTTC. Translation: CASSLRPDPAFQYF.

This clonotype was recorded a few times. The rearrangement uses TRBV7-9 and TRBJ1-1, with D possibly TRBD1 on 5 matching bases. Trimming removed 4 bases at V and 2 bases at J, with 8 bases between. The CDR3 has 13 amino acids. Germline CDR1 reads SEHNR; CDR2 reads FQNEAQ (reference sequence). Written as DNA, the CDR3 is TGTGCCAGCAGCTGGACAACCAACACTGAAGCTTTCTTT. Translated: CASSWTTNTEAFF. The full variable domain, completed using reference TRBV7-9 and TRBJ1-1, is DTGVSQNPRHKITKRGQNVTFRCDPISEHNRLYWYRQTLGQGPEFLTYFQNEAQLEKSRLLSDRFSAERPKGSFSTLEIQRTEQGDSAMYLCASSWTTNTEAFFGQGTRLTVV.

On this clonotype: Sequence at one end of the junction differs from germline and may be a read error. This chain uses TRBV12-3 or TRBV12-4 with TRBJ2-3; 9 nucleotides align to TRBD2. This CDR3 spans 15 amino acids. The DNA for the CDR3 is TGTGCCAGCGCTCCCCTAGCGGGGTACACAGATACGCTGTATTTT. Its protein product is CASAPLAGYTDTLYF.

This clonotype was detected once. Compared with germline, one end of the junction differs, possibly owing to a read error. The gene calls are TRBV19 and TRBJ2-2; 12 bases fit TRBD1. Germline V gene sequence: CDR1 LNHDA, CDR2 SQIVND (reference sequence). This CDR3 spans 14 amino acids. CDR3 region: CAAGQGAKLGEPFF. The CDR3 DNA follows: TGTGCAGCGGGACAGGGGGCTAAACTCGGGGAGCCGTTTTTT.

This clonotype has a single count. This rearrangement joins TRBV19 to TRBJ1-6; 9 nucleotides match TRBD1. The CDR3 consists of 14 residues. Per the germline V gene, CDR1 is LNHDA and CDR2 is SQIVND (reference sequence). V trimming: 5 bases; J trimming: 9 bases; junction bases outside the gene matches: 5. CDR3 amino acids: CASSLTGGSSPLHF. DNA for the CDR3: TGTGCCAGTAGTTTGACAGGGGGTAGTTCACCCCTCCACTTT.

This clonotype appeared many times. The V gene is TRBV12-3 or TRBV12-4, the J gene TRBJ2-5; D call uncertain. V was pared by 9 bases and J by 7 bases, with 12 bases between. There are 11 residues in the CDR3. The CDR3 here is CARYGPGTQYF. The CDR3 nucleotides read TGTGCCAGGTATGGTCCCGGGACCCAGTACTTC.

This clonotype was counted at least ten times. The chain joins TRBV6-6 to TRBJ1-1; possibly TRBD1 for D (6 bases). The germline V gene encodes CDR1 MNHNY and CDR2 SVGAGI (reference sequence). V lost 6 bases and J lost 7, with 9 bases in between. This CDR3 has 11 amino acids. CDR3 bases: TGTGCCAGCAGATTACAGGGTGAAGCTTTCTTT. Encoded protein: CASRLQGEAFF.

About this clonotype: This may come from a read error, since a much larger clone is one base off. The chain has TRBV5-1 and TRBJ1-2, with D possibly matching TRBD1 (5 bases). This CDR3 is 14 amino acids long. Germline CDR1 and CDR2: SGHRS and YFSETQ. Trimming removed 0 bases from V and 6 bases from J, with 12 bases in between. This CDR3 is CASSLADSLHGYTF. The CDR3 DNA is TGCGCCAGCAGCTTGGCCGACAGCCTCCATGGCTACACCTTC.

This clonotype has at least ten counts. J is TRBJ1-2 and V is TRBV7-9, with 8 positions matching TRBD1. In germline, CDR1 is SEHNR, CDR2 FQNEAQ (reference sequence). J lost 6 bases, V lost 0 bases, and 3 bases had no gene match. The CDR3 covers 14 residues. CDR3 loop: CASSLAPGGDGYTF. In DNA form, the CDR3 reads TGTGCCAGCAGCTTAGCGCCAGGGGGCGATGGCTACACCTTC.

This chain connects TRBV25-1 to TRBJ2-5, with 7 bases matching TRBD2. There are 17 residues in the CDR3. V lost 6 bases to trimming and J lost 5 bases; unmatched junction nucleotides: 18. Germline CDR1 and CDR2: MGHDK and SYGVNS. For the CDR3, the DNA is TGTGCCAGCAGCCCAAAATGGGAGGGGTCCCTTCGGGAGACCCAGTACTTC. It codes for CASSPKWEGSLRETQYF.

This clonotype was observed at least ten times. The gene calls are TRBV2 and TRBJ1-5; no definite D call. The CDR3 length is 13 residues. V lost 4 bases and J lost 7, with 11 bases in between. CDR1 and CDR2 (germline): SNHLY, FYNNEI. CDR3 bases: TGTGCCAGCAGTGTTGGCCCGACGCAGCCCCAGCATTTT. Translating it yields CASSVGPTQPQHF.

CDR3 bases: TGTGCCAGCAGCACGGACCGCCGGACTGAAGCTTTCTTT. Its translation: CASSTDRRTEAFF. The rearrangement uses TRBV5-4 and TRBJ1-1; D ambiguous. CDR1 and CDR2 from the germline V gene are SGHNT and YYREEE (reference sequence). The CDR3 is 13 amino acids. The ends were cut back, 4 bases at V and 5 bases at J, with 12 bases in the middle.

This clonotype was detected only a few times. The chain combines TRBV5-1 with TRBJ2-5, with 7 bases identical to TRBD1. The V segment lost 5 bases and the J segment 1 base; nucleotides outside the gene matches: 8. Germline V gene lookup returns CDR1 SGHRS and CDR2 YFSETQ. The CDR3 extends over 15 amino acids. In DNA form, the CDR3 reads TGCGCCAGCAGAGAGACAGGGTTGCCCCAAGAGACCCAGTACTTC. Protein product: CASRETGLPQETQYF. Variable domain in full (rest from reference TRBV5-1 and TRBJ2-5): KAGVTQTPRYLIKTRGQQVTLSCSPISGHRSVSWYQQTPGQGLQFLFEYFSETQRNKGNFPGRFSGRQFSNSRSEMNVSTLELGDSALYLCASRETGLPQETQYFGPGTRLLVL.